Below, 27 T cell receptor beta chains from the same sample are listed, as sequenced in a study of PD-L1 blockade in urothelial cancer. Clones were read by immunoSEQ multiplex PCR, and TCRdb kept only the in-frame ones, dropping some. The profile shows some 52,000 clones, about 80% of them singletons. The input for sequencing was PBMCs, taken around atezolizumab (anti-PD-L1) treatment. The receptors stem from a man aged 65 to 85 with urothelial cancer.

The J gene is TRBJ2-1, the V gene TRBV18, with 8 bases fitting TRBD2. The CDR3 is made up of 14 amino acids. Germline V CDR1 and CDR2: KGHSH, LQKENI. The V gene end was trimmed by 5 bases and the J gene end by 4 bases; junction bases not matched to a gene: 4. Here the CDR3 reads CASSRAGGYNEQFF. The CDR3 coding sequence is TGTGCCAGCTCAAGGGCGGGAGGATACAATGAGCAGTTCTTC.

This clone was counted a few times. The CDR3 spells CASSPGTIGYGYTF. In DNA form, the CDR3 reads TGTGCCAGCAGCCCCGGGACAATAGGCTATGGCTACACCTTC. The J gene is TRBJ1-2, the V gene TRBV7-2; the D gene is possibly TRBD1 (6 bases). Trimming took 5 bases from V and 4 from J, leaving 14 bases between them. This CDR3 spans 14 amino acids. Germline CDR1 and CDR2: SGHTA and FQGNSA.

This clone was found once. This chain uses TRBV15 with TRBJ2-1; 7 bases match TRBD1. The germline gives CDR1 LNHNV, CDR2 YYDKDF (reference sequence). With 5 bases clipped from V and 3 bases from J, the junction kept 10 bases outside the gene matches. CDR3 size: 16 residues. The CDR3 reads CATSPMGQGDYNEQFF. CDR3 coding DNA: TGTGCCACCAGCCCGATGGGGCAGGGGGACTACAATGAGCAGTTCTTC.

This clone was observed once. The chain couples TRBV6-5 to TRBJ1-5; 7 bases line up with TRBD1. The CDR3 has 15 residues. The ends lost 0 bases at V and 1 base at J; junction bases unmatched: 0. Germline V gene data show CDR1 as MNHEY and CDR2 as SVGAGI. CDR3 DNA sequence: TGTGCCAGCAGTTACTCGACAGGGAGCAATCAGCCCCAGCATTTT. Translating it yields CASSYSTGSNQPQHF.

About this clone: This sample includes further DNA sequences coding for the same CDR3. The chain has TRBV5-1 and TRBJ2-7; TRBD1 matches 7 bases. Germline CDR1 is SGHRS and CDR2 is YFSETQ. This CDR3 contains 14 residues. Trimming cost V 5 bases and J 0 bases; bases outside gene matches: 5. The DNA for the CDR3 is TGCGCCAGCAGTCTGACAGGGAGCTCCTACGAGCAGTACTTC. Translating gives CASSLTGSSYEQYF. The entire variable domain, with the rest obtained from reference TRBV5-1 and TRBJ2-7, is as follows: KAGVTQTPRYLIKTRGQQVTLSCSPISGHRSVSWYQQTPGQGLQFLFEYFSETQRNKGNFPGRFSGRQFSNSRSEMNVSTLELGDSALYLCASSLTGSSYEQYFGPGTRLTVT.

This clone was detected only once. The rearrangement uses TRBV9 and TRBJ2-1; TRBD2 agrees at 8 bases. V was clipped by 8 bases and J by 6 bases; unmatched bases: 13. The CDR3 runs 15 residues. CDR1 and CDR2 from the germline V gene are SGDLS and YYNGEE. CDR3 in DNA: TGTGCCAGTTCCCTTACTAGCGGAGAGGGCAATGAGCAGTTCTTC. Translated, it gives CASSLTSGEGNEQFF.

In its sample, this clone was seen a few times. CDR3 sequence: CASSGQITGELFF. The CDR3 DNA reads TGTGCCAGTAGTGGACAGATCACCGGGGAGCTGTTTTTT. The V call is TRBV19, the J call TRBJ2-2, with D tentatively TRBD1 (6 bases). The CDR3 runs to 13 residues. The germline gives CDR1 LNHDA, CDR2 SQIVND (reference sequence). V gave up 5 bases and J gave up 4 bases, with 8 bases separating them.

This clone was seen a handful of times. The V and J genes are TRBV7-8 and TRBJ2-7; 7 bases agree with TRBD1. The CDR3 covers 15 residues. CDR1 is SGHVS, CDR2 FQNEAQ, per germline. The trim removed 2 bases at V and 2 bases at J, leaving 6 bases unmatched. The CDR3 loop reads CASSLWSGGTYEQYF. The CDR3 region has the DNA TGTGCCAGCAGCTTATGGTCAGGGGGTACCTACGAGCAGTACTTC.

The V call is TRBV28, the J call TRBJ1-2, with D tentatively TRBD1 (6 bases). The CDR3 covers 13 residues. The V gene lost 5 bases and the J gene lost 5 bases, with 12 bases spanning the gap. Germline V CDR1 and CDR2: MDHEN, SYDVKM. The CDR3 spells CASSTGIRYGYTF. The CDR3 DNA is TGTGCCAGCAGTACAGGGATCCGGTATGGCTACACCTTC.

This clone was seen more than once but under ten times. The J gene is TRBJ2-1, the V gene TRBV7-2; 8 positions agree with TRBD2. Germline V gene sequence: CDR1 SGHTA, CDR2 FQGNSA. The CDR3 totals 16 residues. Unmatched junction bases numbered 11, after V lost 1 base and J lost 9 bases. The CDR3 protein is CASSLDRSGRGVEQFF. CDR3 nucleotides: TGTGCCAGCAGCTTAGATAGAAGCGGGAGAGGGGTTGAGCAGTTCTTC. Full variable domain (missing parts from reference TRBV7-2 and TRBJ2-1): GAGVSQSPSNKVTEKGKDVELRCDPISGHTALYWYRQSLGQGLEFLIYFQGNSAPDKSGLPSDRFSAERTGGSVSTLTIQRTQQEDSAVYLCASSLDRSGRGVEQFFGPGTRLTVL.

The chain carries TRBV7-3 and TRBJ2-2; TRBD2 aligns across 8 bases. Germline lookup yields CDR1 SGHTA and CDR2 FQGTGA. Trimming cost V 5 bases and J 3 bases; bases outside gene matches: 5. The CDR3 sequence is 15 residues long. The CDR3 nucleotides are TGTGCCAGCAGCCCACGGGGGGGGGACACCGGGGAGCTGTTTTTT. It specifies CASSPRGGDTGELFF.

V is TRBV7-3 and J is TRBJ2-5; D possibly corresponds to TRBD2 (6 bases). CDR1 SGHTA and CDR2 FQGTGA come from the germline V gene. Trimming removed 5 bases at V and 4 bases at J, with 14 bases between. CDR3 length: 14 residues. CDR3 in amino acids: CASSQTGGGETQYF. DNA for the CDR3: TGTGCCAGCAGCCAAACCGGGGGAGGAGAGACCCAGTACTTC.

The chain carries TRBV4-3 and TRBJ1-2; tentative D call: TRBD1 (5 bases). The CDR3 consists of 16 residues. Trimming removed 1 base from V and 1 base from J, with 13 bases in between. Germline V gene sequence: CDR1 LGHNA, CDR2 YSLEER. DNA for the CDR3: TGCGCCAGCAGCCAAGGGGCACAGGCCCTTAACTATGGCTACACCTTC. It encodes CASSQGAQALNYGYTF.

This clone appeared a single time. The CDR3 region has the DNA TGCGCCAGCAGCTTTAGGGGGTCGGGCTATGGCTACACCTTC. Translation gives CASSFRGSGYGYTF. The rearrangement uses TRBV5-1 and TRBJ1-2, with D possibly matching TRBD1 (6 bases). The germline V gene encodes CDR1 SGHRS and CDR2 YFSETQ. This CDR3 has 14 amino acids. Trimming removed 2 bases at V and 4 bases at J, with 12 bases between. The variable domain in full, completed from reference TRBV5-1 and TRBJ1-2, reads KAGVTQTPRYLIKTRGQQVTLSCSPISGHRSVSWYQQTPGQGLQFLFEYFSETQRNKGNFPGRFSGRQFSNSRSEMNVSTLELGDSALYLCASSFRGSGYGYTFGSGTRLTVV.

This clone was recorded a few times. This chain joins TRBV10-2 and TRBJ2-2; possible D gene TRBD1, 6 bases. Germline V CDR1 and CDR2: WSHSY, SAAADI. V was pared by 5 bases and J by 5 bases, with 12 bases between. There are 14 residues in the CDR3. The CDR3 loop is CASSNNRVTGELFF. CDR3 nucleotides: TGCGCCAGCAGTAATAACAGGGTTACCGGGGAGCTGTTTTTT.

V and J are TRBV11-1 and TRBJ1-4, with TRBD1 matching 7 bases. The CDR3 spans 14 residues. In germline, CDR1 is SGHAT, CDR2 FQDESV (reference sequence). The V gene end was trimmed by 6 bases and the J gene end by 5 bases; junction bases not matched to a gene: 6. The CDR3 reads CASSRDSGNEKLFF. The CDR3 nucleotides read TGTGCCAGCAGTCGGGACAGCGGCAATGAAAAACTGTTTTTT.

Points on this clone: A much bigger clone sits one base away, suggesting this may be a read error. V is TRBV11-3 and J is TRBJ2-3; TRBD2 matches 8 bases. This CDR3 comprises 15 residues. CDR1 and CDR2 (germline): SGHNT, YENEEA. The junction had 1 base not matched to a gene; V was cut back by 1 base and J by 1 base. The CDR3 spells CASSLAGGGTDTQYF. The CDR3 DNA sequence: TGTGCCAGCAGCTTAGCGGGGGGGGGCACAGATACGCAGTATTTT.

V gene TRBV10-3 combines with J gene TRBJ1-2, with D unresolved. Trimming took 0 bases from V and 2 from J, leaving 7 bases between them. CDR1 is ENHRY and CDR2 is SYGVKD in the germline V gene. This CDR3 region has 14 residues. The CDR3: CAISESRGNYGYTF. CDR3 coding DNA: TGTGCCATCAGTGAGTCGCGAGGGAACTATGGCTACACCTTC.

This chain joins TRBV4-2 and TRBJ2-4, with 8 nucleotides matching TRBD1. CDR1 LGHNA and CDR2 YNFKEQ come from the germline V gene. The CDR3 totals 19 residues. The J segment lost 0 bases and the V segment lost 0 bases, leaving 10 bases of the junction unmatched. Here the CDR3 DNA reads TGTGCCAGCAGCCAAGATTGGGCAGGGGGCTCTCTAGCCAAAAACATTCAGTACTTC. Protein: CASSQDWAGGSLAKNIQYF.

This clone was observed at least ten times. The V gene is TRBV4-3, the J gene TRBJ1-6; a possible D gene is TRBD1 (5 bases). Germline CDR1 reads LGHNA; CDR2 reads YSLEER. CDR3 size: 13 residues. Trimming stripped 6 bases from V and 7 bases from J, with 10 bases between. The chain's CDR3 is CASRSGKNSPLHF. The CDR3 nucleotides are TGCGCCAGCAGGTCAGGGAAAAATTCACCCCTCCACTTT.

This chain connects TRBV30 to TRBJ1-3; D remains ambiguous. Between the trimmed V and J ends, which lost 3 bases and 0 bases, there was a span of 9 bases. The CDR3 covers 14 residues. Germline CDR1 reads GTSNPN; CDR2 reads SVGIG (reference sequence). For the CDR3, the DNA is TGTGCCTGGAGCCAGAGGAGCTCTGGAAACACCATATATTTT. It translates to CAWSQRSSGNTIYF.

CDR3 amino acids: CASTGTGASTEAFF. The DNA for the CDR3 is TGTGCCAGCACCGGGACAGGGGCGAGCACTGAAGCTTTCTTT. The chain links TRBV2 to TRBJ1-1; 10 positions agree with TRBD1. The V gene's germline CDR1 is SNHLY and CDR2 FYNNEI. The CDR3 runs 14 residues. J lost 4 bases, V lost 7 bases, and 6 bases had no gene match.

V is TRBV12-5 and J is TRBJ1-2; D is ambiguous. V was cut by 3 bases and J by 2 bases, with 4 bases left in between. This CDR3 is built from 12 residues. Germline lookup yields CDR1 LGHNT and CDR2 FRNRAP. In DNA, the CDR3 is TGTGCTAGTGGTTTTATAAACTATGGCTACACCTTC. Residues: CASGFINYGYTF.

The rearrangement joins TRBV10-3 to TRBJ2-7; a possible D gene is TRBD1 (5 bases). Germline CDR1 and CDR2: ENHRY and SYGVKD. The CDR3 is 13 residues long. V gave up 8 bases and J gave up 1 base, with 12 bases separating them. The chain's CDR3 is CAIAIQGSYEQYF. The CDR3 coding sequence is TGTGCCATCGCTATCCAGGGTTCCTACGAGCAGTACTTC.

The V call is TRBV6-5, the J call TRBJ1-3; no firm D call. Germline CDR1 reads MNHEY; CDR2 reads SVGAGI. The V gene lost 6 bases and the J gene lost 0 bases, with 12 bases spanning the gap. The CDR3 length is 15 residues. In DNA form, the CDR3 reads TGTGCCAGCAGAGCCGGGATCTTCTCTGGAAACACCATATATTTT. Protein sequence: CASRAGIFSGNTIYF.

A few counts support this clone. V and J are TRBV18 and TRBJ2-7; TRBD1 is a possible D gene (5 bases). The CDR3 consists of 14 residues. V was trimmed by 6 bases and J by 6 bases, leaving 18 bases between them. The germline V gene has CDR1 KGHSH and CDR2 LQKENI. The CDR3 here is CASSPIRGMSEQYF. In DNA, the CDR3 is TGTGCCAGCTCCCCAATAAGGGGAATGAGCGAGCAGTACTTC.

This chain links TRBV7-2 with TRBJ2-3; 7 bases fit TRBD2. Germline V gene lookup returns CDR1 SGHTA and CDR2 FQGNSA. CDR3 size: 15 residues. Trimming took 3 bases from V and 1 from J; bases not matched to a gene: 4. The CDR3 DNA reads as TGTGCCAGCAGCTTTACTAGCGCCGGCACAGATACGCAGTATTTT. It translates to CASSFTSAGTDTQYF. Looking up the rest from reference TRBV7-2 and TRBJ2-3 gives the full variable domain: GAGVSQSPSNKVTEKGKDVELRCDPISGHTALYWYRQSLGQGLEFLIYFQGNSAPDKSGLPSDRFSAERTGGSVSTLTIQRTQQEDSAVYLCASSFTSAGTDTQYFGPGTRLTVL.